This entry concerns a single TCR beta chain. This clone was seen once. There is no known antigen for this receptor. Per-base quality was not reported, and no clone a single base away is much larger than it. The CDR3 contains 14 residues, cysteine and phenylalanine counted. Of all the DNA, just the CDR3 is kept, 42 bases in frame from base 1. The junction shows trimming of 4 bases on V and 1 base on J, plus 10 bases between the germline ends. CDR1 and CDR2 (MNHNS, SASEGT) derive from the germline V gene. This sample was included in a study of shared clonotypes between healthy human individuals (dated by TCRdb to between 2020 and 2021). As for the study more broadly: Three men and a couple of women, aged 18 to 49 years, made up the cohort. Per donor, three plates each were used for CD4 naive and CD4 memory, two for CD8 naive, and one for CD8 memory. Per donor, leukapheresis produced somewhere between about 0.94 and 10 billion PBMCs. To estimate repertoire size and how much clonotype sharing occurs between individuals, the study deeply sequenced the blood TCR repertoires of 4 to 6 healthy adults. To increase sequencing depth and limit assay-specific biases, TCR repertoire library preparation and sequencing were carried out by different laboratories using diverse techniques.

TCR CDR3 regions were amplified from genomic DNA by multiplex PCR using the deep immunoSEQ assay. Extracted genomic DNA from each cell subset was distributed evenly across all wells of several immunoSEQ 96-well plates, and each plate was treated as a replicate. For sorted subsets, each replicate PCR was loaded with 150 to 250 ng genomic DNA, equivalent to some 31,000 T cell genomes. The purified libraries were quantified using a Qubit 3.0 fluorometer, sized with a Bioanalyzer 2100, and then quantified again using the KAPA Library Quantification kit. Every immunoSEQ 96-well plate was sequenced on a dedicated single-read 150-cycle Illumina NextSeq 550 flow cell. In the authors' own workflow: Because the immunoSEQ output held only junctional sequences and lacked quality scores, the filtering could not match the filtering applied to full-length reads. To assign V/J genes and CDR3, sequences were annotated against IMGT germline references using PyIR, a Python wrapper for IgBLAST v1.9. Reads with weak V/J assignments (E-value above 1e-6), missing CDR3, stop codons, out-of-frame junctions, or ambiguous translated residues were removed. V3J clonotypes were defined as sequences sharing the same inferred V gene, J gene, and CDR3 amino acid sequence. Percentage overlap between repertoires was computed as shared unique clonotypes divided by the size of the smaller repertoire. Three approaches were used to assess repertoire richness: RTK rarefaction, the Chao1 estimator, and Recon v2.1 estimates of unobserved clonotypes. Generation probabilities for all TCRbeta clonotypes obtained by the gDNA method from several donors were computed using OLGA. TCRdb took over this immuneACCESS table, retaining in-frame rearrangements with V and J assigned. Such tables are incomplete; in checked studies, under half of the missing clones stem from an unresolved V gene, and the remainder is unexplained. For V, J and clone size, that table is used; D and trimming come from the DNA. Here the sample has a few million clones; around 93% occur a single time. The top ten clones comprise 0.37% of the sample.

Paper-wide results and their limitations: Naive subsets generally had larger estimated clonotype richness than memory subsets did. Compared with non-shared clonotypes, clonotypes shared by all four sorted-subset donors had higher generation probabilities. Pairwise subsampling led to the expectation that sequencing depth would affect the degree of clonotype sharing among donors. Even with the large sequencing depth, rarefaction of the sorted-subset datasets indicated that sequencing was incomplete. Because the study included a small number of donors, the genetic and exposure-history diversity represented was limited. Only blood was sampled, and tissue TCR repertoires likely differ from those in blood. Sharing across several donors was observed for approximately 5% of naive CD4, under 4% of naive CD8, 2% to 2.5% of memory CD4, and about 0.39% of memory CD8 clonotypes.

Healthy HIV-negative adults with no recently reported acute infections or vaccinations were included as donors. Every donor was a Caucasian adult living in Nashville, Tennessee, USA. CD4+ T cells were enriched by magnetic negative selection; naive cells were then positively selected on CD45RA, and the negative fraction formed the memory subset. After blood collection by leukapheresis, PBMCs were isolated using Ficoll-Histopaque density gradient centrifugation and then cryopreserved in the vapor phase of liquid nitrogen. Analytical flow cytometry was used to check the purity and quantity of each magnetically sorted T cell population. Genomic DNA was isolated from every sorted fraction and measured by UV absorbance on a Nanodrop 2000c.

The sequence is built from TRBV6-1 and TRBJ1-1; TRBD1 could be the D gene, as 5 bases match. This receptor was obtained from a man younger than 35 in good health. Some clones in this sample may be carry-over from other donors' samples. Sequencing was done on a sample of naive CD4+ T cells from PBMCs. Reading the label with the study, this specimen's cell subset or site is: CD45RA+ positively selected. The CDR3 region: CASSGFGGNTEAFF. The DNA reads TGTGCCAGCAGTGGGTTCGGGGGGAACACTGAAGCTTTCTTT.